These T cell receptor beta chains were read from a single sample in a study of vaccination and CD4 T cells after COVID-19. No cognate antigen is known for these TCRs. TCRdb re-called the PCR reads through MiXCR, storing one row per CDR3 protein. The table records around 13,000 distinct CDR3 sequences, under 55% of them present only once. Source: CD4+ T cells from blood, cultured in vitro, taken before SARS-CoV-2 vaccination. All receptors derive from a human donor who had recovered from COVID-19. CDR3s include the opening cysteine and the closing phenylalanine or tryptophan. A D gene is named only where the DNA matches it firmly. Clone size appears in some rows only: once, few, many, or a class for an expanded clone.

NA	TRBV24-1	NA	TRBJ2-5	TGTGCCACCCCCCGCTCGGAGACCCAGTACTTC	CATPRSETQYF
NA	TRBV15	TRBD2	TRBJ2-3	TGTGCCACCAGCAGAGGTGAGGGACTAGCGGGAGAGGATACGCAGTATTTT	CATSRGEGLAGEDTQYF
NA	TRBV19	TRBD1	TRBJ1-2	TGTGCCAGTAGCTCAGCCGGACAGGTGGGCTACACCTTC	CASSSAGQVGYTF
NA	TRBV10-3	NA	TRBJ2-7	TGTGCCATCAGCGAGTTTGCGGGCCGCTCCTACGAGCAGTACTTC	CAISEFAGRSYEQYF
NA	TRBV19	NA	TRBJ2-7	TGTGCCAGTAGTATATCCGGGCCCAGCTACGAGCAGTACTTC	CASSISGPSYEQYF
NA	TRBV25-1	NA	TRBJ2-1	TGTGCCAGCAGTGACTACTACAATGAGCAGTTCTTC	CASSDYYNEQFF
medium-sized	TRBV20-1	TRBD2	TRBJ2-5	TGCAGTGCTAGAGATCGGACTAGCGGGGTAGAGACCCAGTACTTC	CSARDRTSGVETQYF
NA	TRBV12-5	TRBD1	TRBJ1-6	TGTGCTAGTGGTTTGGTGACAGGGGTGGGTTCACCCCTCCACTTT	CASGLVTGVGSPLHF
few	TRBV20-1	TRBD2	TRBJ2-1	TGCAGTGCTAGCCCAGCGGGGTACTCCTACAATGAGCAGTTCTTC	CSASPAGYSYNEQFF
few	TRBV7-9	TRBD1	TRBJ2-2	TGTGCCAGCAGCCCCGGACAGGGGGCGGTCGGGGAGCTGTTTTTT	CASSPGQGAVGELFF
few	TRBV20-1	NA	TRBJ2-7	TGCAGTGCTAGGGGGTCGACAGGTGCCTACGAGCAGTACTTC	CSARGSTGAYEQYF